Following are 17 T cell receptor beta chains from one sample sequenced in a study of regulatory T cells in long-lasting Graves disease. Time point defined: newly diagnosed GD, antithyroid drugs for less than 3 months. PBMCs provided the RNA from which the TCR library was made. HTBI primers from iRepertoire and Arm-PCR of CDR3 regions yielded the TCR beta libraries. Using its own MiXCR run on the multiplex PCR reads, TCRdb lists one record per CDR3 protein. The sample carries about 240,000 distinct CDR3 sequences, roughly 21% recorded once. The sample in question was peripheral blood mononuclear cells (PBMCs), obtained at new diagnosis, from a patient treated with antithyroid drugs. The receptors shown here come from a female donor with Graves disease.

On this clonotype itself: A far larger clone is a single base away, which makes a read error likely. V and J are TRBV19 and TRBJ1-2, with D possibly matching TRBD1 (5 bases). CDR3 length equals 14 residues. Germline V gene data show CDR1 as LNHDA and CDR2 as SQIVND (reference sequence). The CDR3 DNA reads as TGTACCAGCAGGGCCGGGACGGCAAACTATGGCTACACCTTC. Its protein is CTSRAGTANYGYTF. The full variable domain, with the rest looked up from reference TRBV19 and TRBJ1-2, is DGGITQSPKYLFRKEGQNVTLSCEQNLNHDAMYWYRQDPGQGLRLIYYSQIVNDFQKGDIAEGYSVSREKKESFPLTVTSAQKNPTAFYLCTSRAGTANYGYTFGSGTRLTVV.

There are many counts of this clonotype. The CDR3 DNA is TGTGCCAGCAGCAGACAGGCATCTGGAAACACCATATATTTT. It specifies CASSRQASGNTIYF. This chain connects TRBV7-2 to TRBJ1-3; D perhaps matches TRBD1 (6 bases). The length of the CDR3 is 14 residues. Trimming took 5 bases from V and 1 from J, leaving 9 bases between them. Germline V gives CDR1 SGHTA, CDR2 FQGNSA.

This clonotype was seen just once. Only one base separates this from a far larger clonotype, so it likely reflects a read error. This chain joins TRBV20-1 and TRBJ2-5; TRBD2 matches at 10 bases. The V and J ends lost 3 bases and 11 bases, in that order; junction bases with no gene match: 18. Germline CDR1 DFQATT, CDR2 SNEGSKA (reference sequence). CDR3 length: 16 amino acids. The CDR3 DNA reads TGCAGTGCTAGGGGAGCGGGAGGGCCCTCCTACAATGAGCAGTACTTC. It encodes CSARGAGGPSYNEQYF.

This clonotype was seen repeatedly, ten times or more. V gene TRBV7-2 combines with J gene TRBJ2-5; weak D call: TRBD2 (6 bases). The CDR3 runs to 16 residues. The ends were cut back, 5 bases at V and 5 bases at J, with 21 bases in the middle. Germline V gene lookup returns CDR1 SGHTA and CDR2 FQGNSA. The CDR3 DNA is TGTGCCAGCAGCCTGATATCGGGGGAGAAGGGGGAGACCCAGTACTTC. It yields the protein CASSLISGEKGETQYF.

This clonotype was seen ten or more times. The J gene is TRBJ2-3, the V gene TRBV30, with 9 bases aligning to TRBD2. Germline assignment: CDR1 GTSNPN and CDR2 SVGIG (reference sequence). The CDR3 length is 14 residues. V gave up 2 bases and J gave up 7 bases; unmatched junction bases: 7. Here the CDR3 DNA reads TGTGCCTGGAGTACGGCGGGAGGGCTTCATACGCAGTATTTT. It encodes CAWSTAGGLHTQYF.

Comment on this clonotype: A clone one base away is much larger, so this may be a read error. The genes are TRBV2 and TRBJ2-7; the D is unclear. The CDR3 extends over 10 amino acids. The germline CDR1 and CDR2 sequences are SNHLY and FYNNEI. V lost 7 bases to trimming and J lost 7 bases, with 8 bases between them. This chain's CDR3 is CASTIVEQYF. CDR3 DNA: TGTGCCAGCACTATAGTGGAGCAGTACTTC.

This clonotype was counted ten times or more. The rearrangement links TRBV7-7 to TRBJ2-1; 7 nucleotides line up with TRBD2. V dropped 4 bases and J dropped 3; count of bases not matched to a gene: 9. The CDR3 has 16 amino acids. CDR1 and CDR2 from the germline V gene are SSHAT and FNYEAQ (reference sequence). CDR3 nucleotide sequence: TGTGCCAGCAGCTCGACACTGGGGGGGAACTACAATGAGCAGTTCTTC. It codes for CASSSTLGGNYNEQFF.

This clonotype was counted ten times or more. The chain couples TRBV7-2 to TRBJ1-6; no clear D. Trimming stripped 1 base from V and 9 bases from J, with 7 bases between. CDR3 length equals 13 residues. Germline V gene sequence: CDR1 SGHTA, CDR2 FQGNSA. The CDR3 nucleotides are TGTGCCAGCAGCTTAGGGGTGAGTTCACCCCTCCACTTT. It encodes CASSLGVSSPLHF.

This clonotype was seen repeatedly, ten times or more. The chain links TRBV5-6 to TRBJ2-3; possible D gene TRBD2, 6 bases. CDR1 and CDR2 from the germline V gene are SGHDT and YYEEEE. Trimming left V 4 bases short and J 2 bases short, with 14 bases between. This CDR3 has 15 amino acids. The CDR3 is CASSPTSTATDTQYF. In nucleotides, the CDR3 is TGTGCCAGCAGCCCCACTAGCACAGCCACAGATACGCAGTATTTT.

This clonotype was counted only a few times. Germline and junction disagree at one end, which may indicate a read error. This rearrangement joins TRBV6-4 to TRBJ2-3, with 9 bases that match TRBD2. The CDR3 extends over 14 amino acids. Germline-derived CDR1 and CDR2 are MRHNA and SNTAGT. Written as DNA, the CDR3 is TGTGCCAGCAGAGCCGGGACTAGCAGAGATACGCAGTATTTT. Amino acid sequence: CASRAGTSRDTQYF.

This clonotype has ten or more counts. V usage is TRBV28 and J usage is TRBJ2-1; the match to TRBD1 covers 9 bases. Germline V gene sequence: CDR1 MDHEN, CDR2 SYDVKM. Trimming cost V 6 bases and J 7 bases; bases outside gene matches: 7. The CDR3 is 14 amino acids. CDR3 loop: CASRDRGNMNEQFF. Written as DNA, the CDR3 is TGTGCCAGCAGGGACAGGGGAAATATGAATGAGCAGTTCTTC.

The rearrangement joins TRBV5-1 to TRBJ2-2; D possibly matches TRBD1 or TRBD2 (6 bases each). Germline V lookup: CDR1 SGHRS, CDR2 YFSETQ. The CDR3 is made up of 16 amino acids. V was cut by 0 bases and J by 6 bases, with 15 bases left in between. CDR3 amino acids: CASSLDGGRRAGELFF. The CDR3, as DNA: TGCGCCAGCAGCTTGGACGGGGGCCGGCGAGCCGGGGAGCTGTTTTTT. The variable domain in full, completed from reference TRBV5-1 and TRBJ2-2, reads KAGVTQTPRYLIKTRGQQVTLSCSPISGHRSVSWYQQTPGQGLQFLFEYFSETQRNKGNFPGRFSGRQFSNSRSEMNVSTLELGDSALYLCASSLDGGRRAGELFFGEGSRLTVL.

In this sample, this clonotype turned up many times. The rearrangement links TRBV7-8 to TRBJ2-7; a weak D match, TRBD1 (5 bases). Looked up from germline, CDR1 is SGHVS and CDR2 is FQNEAQ. This CDR3 contains 15 residues. The V gene lost 0 bases and the J gene lost 2 bases, with 11 bases spanning the gap. DNA of the CDR3: TGTGCCAGCAGCTTAGCTGGTACAGGTCCCTACGAGCAGTACTTC. Translating it yields CASSLAGTGPYEQYF. The entire variable domain, with the rest obtained from reference TRBV7-8 and TRBJ2-7, is as follows: GAGVSQSPRYKVAKRGQDVALRCDPISGHVSLFWYQQALGQGPEFLTYFQNEAQLDKSGLPSDRFFAERPEGSVSTLKIQRTQQEDSAVYLCASSLAGTGPYEQYFGPGTRLTVT.

Concerning this clonotype itself: The junction and the germline gene differ at one end; a read error may be behind it. The rearrangement uses TRBV27 and TRBJ1-6; D possibly corresponds to TRBD1 (6 bases). Germline CDR1 reads MNHEY; CDR2 reads SMNVEV (reference sequence). The CDR3 is 16 residues long. The chain's CDR3 is CASSFLGQTNNSTLHF. CDR3 coding DNA: TGTGCCAGCAGTTTCCTCGGACAGACCAATAATTCAACCCTCCACTTT.

This clonotype was seen ten or more times. This chain links TRBV6-1 with TRBJ1-5; D unclear. CDR1 is MNHNS, CDR2 SASEGT, per germline. V lost 6 bases to trimming and J lost 1 base, with 13 bases between them. The CDR3 sequence is 15 residues long. The CDR3 DNA reads TGTGCCAGCAGAATAAATAAGGACAGCAATCAGCCCCAGCATTTT. Translated, it gives CASRINKDSNQPQHF.

Many counts were recorded for this clonotype. The chain links TRBV29-1 to TRBJ1-2; D is uncertain. The CDR3 loop spans 13 amino acids. V dropped 4 bases and J dropped 0 bases, with 9 bases sitting between them. Per germline, CDR1 SQVTM and CDR2 ANQGSEA. CDR3 amino acids: CSVAQTTNYGYTF. In nucleotides, the CDR3 is TGCAGCGTTGCACAGACTACTAACTATGGCTACACCTTC.

In its sample, this clonotype was seen many times. The chain has TRBV7-2 and TRBJ1-4, with 7 bases identical to TRBD1. The CDR3 totals 15 residues. Germline trimming cut 5 bases from V and 4 bases from J; bases unmatched to any gene: 7. The germline V gene has CDR1 SGHTA and CDR2 FQGNSA. The CDR3 protein is CASSPRQGINEKLFF. DNA of the CDR3: TGTGCCAGCAGCCCCCGACAGGGCATTAATGAAAAACTGTTTTTT.